This T cell receptor (beta chain) was recorded in a study of shared clonotypes between healthy human individuals. Trimming cost V 2 bases and J 11 bases; bases outside gene matches: 8. In germline, CDR1 is MNHEY, CDR2 SMNVEV (reference sequence). The CDR3 spans 13 residues. Clones were read by immunoSEQ multiplex PCR, and TCRdb kept only the in-frame ones, dropping some. Of roughly 1 million clones in the sample, under 80% were seen once. Sequenced material: memory CD4+ T cells sorted from blood. Subset of the sample: CD45RA-negative fraction. This chain joins TRBV27 and TRBJ1-2; TRBD1 matches at 7 bases. This receptor was obtained from a man between 18 and 35 years old in good health. The DNA of the CDR3 is TGTGCCAGCAGTTTACGGATGACAGGGTGGTACACCTTC. Protein product: CASSLRMTGWYTF.